Listed here are 10 T cell receptor beta chains from one sample, sequenced in a study of T cell repertoires in cytomegalovirus infection. From the reads, TCRdb called clonotypes with MiXCR, one entry per CDR3 protein. The sample carries about 830,000 distinct CDR3 sequences, around a third recorded once. Their antigens remain unidentified. The sample consisted of cultured CD8+ T cells from PBMCs, taken from culture after CMV antigen stimulation. These TCRs come from a human donor in good health (CMV status not recorded). Some clones in this sample may be carry-over from other donors' samples.

This chain uses TRBV15 with TRBJ2-1; no reliable D call. This CDR3 comprises 13 residues. The ends were cut back, 0 bases at V and 12 bases at J, with 12 bases in the middle. CDR1 LNHNV and CDR2 YYDKDF come from the germline V gene (reference sequence). The CDR3 DNA sequence: TGTGCCACCAGCAGAGAGCGCGGTAAACGGCAGTTCTTC. The encoded protein is CATSRERGKRQFF.

This chain connects TRBV7-9 to TRBJ1-2; TRBD1 might be the D (5 bases). The CDR3 length is 16 residues. Deletions cut 5 bases from V and 3 bases from J, with 19 bases between. Germline loops: CDR1 SEHNR, CDR2 FQNEAQ (reference sequence). CDR3 protein: CASSAPVPGTDYGYTF. CDR3 in DNA: TGTGCCAGCAGCGCCCCGGTTCCCGGGACGGACTATGGCTACACCTTC.

V and J are TRBV6-6 and TRBJ1-1; D gene uncertain. Trimming cost V 2 bases and J 1 base, with 8 bases left between them. Germline-derived CDR1 and CDR2 are MNHNY and SVGAGI (reference sequence). CDR3 size: 14 residues. In DNA form, the CDR3 reads TGTGCCAGCAGTTACGGGGAAGCGAACACTGAAGCTTTCTTT. As protein: CASSYGEANTEAFF.

Regarding this clonotype: A junction end diverges from the germline sequence, so it may reflect a read error. The J gene is TRBJ1-1, the V gene TRBV7-6; 7 bases are shared with TRBD1. CDR1 is SGHVS, CDR2 FNYEAQ, per germline. The CDR3 is made up of 15 amino acids. CDR3 loop: CACSSQGTLNTEAFF. Here the CDR3 DNA reads TGTGCCTGCAGCTCACAGGGGACCCTGAACACTGAAGCTTTCTTT. The entire variable domain, with the rest obtained from reference TRBV7-6 and TRBJ1-1, is as follows: GAGVSQSPRYKVTKRGQDVALRCDPISGHVSLYWYRQALGQGPEFLTYFNYEAQQDKSGLPNDRFSAERPEGSISTLTIQRTEQRDSAMYRCACSSQGTLNTEAFFGQGTRLTVV.

This chain links TRBV14 with TRBJ1-2; no firm D call. Per the germline V gene, CDR1 is SGHDN and CDR2 is FVKESK. Trimming cost V 3 bases and J 4 bases, with 9 bases left between them. This CDR3 region has 13 residues. CDR3 nucleotide sequence: TGTGCCAGCAGCCACCGGACCCTCTATGGCTACACCTTC. Amino acid sequence: CASSHRTLYGYTF.

This clonotype was detected a few times. This sequence joins TRBV6-1 and TRBJ2-1, with D perhaps matching TRBD2 (7 bases). Trimming cost V 2 bases and J 0 bases, with 17 bases left between them. Germline CDR1 and CDR2: MNHNS and SASEGT. This CDR3 comprises 18 residues. The CDR3 here is CASSELTGSGGSYNEQFF. For the CDR3, the DNA is TGTGCCAGCAGTGAACTCACAGGGTCGGGGGGCTCCTACAATGAGCAGTTCTTC.

The V and J genes are TRBV20-1 and TRBJ2-1; D unresolved. V was shortened by 4 bases and J by 7 bases, with 8 bases between the two germline ends. Germline assignment: CDR1 DFQATT and CDR2 SNEGSKA (reference sequence). There are 11 residues in the CDR3. CDR3 DNA: TGCAGTGCTAAAGTCGTGAATGAGCAGTTCTTC. Its protein is CSAKVVNEQFF.

This clonotype came up a few times. The rearrangement uses TRBV7-2 and TRBJ2-7; 9 bases match TRBD2. The CDR3 spans 14 residues. With V trimmed by 6 bases and J by 3 bases, 6 bases remained unmatched. Germline CDR1 reads SGHTA; CDR2 reads FQGNSA. CDR3 DNA sequence: TGTGCCAGCAGAGGCGGGGGGGGAATCTACGAGCAGTACTTC. It is translated as CASRGGGGIYEQYF.

This clonotype was counted only a few times. V and J are TRBV4-3 and TRBJ1-6; D gene ambiguous. This CDR3 contains 18 residues. V lost 0 bases, J lost 0 bases, and 12 bases lay in between. CDR1 is LGHNA, CDR2 YSLEER, per germline. The CDR3 coding sequence is TGCGCCAGCAGCCAAGATTTCGGCGGAAGCTCCTATAATTCACCCCTCCACTTT. Protein: CASSQDFGGSSYNSPLHF.

This sequence joins TRBV6-5 and TRBJ1-2; perhaps TRBD1 as D (6 bases). Trimming took 0 bases from V and 4 from J, leaving 9 bases between them. In germline, CDR1 is MNHEY, CDR2 SVGAGI. This CDR3 contains 14 residues. CDR3: CASSYSTDSYGYTF. The CDR3 nucleotides are TGTGCCAGCAGTTACTCGACGGACAGCTATGGCTACACCTTC.